Listed here are 9 T cell receptor beta chains from one sample, sequenced in a study of T cell responses to AZD1222 COVID-19 vaccine. The assay was immunoSEQ multiplex PCR, and TCRdb's table has in-frame clones only and misses some. The sample lists roughly 150,000 clones, less than 95% occurring once. The source material was peripheral blood, sampled on day 0 of AZD1222 vaccination. The receptor source for this set is an adult in good health.

This clone was seen a handful of times. The rearrangement joins TRBV9 to TRBJ1-2, with 12 positions matching TRBD1. The CDR3 length is 12 residues. The V gene's germline CDR1 is SGDLS and CDR2 YYNGEE. The V and J ends lost 3 bases and 14 bases, in that order; junction bases with no gene match: 5. The CDR3 bases are TGTGCCAGCAGCGGAGGGACAGGGGGCAGTACCTTC. Encoded protein: CASSGGTGGSTF.

CDR3 DNA sequence: TGTGCCAGCAGCTTAGTAGGAGCGGGGGTCACCGGGTCTGGGGCCAACGTCCTGACTTTC. Translating gives CASSLVGAGVTGSGANVLTF. This chain joins TRBV13 and TRBJ2-6, with 8 bases that match TRBD2. The germline V gene has CDR1 PRHDT and CDR2 FYEKMQ (reference sequence). The length of the CDR3 is 20 residues. With 1 base clipped from V and 1 base from J, the junction kept 12 bases outside the gene matches.

The rearrangement joins TRBV9 to TRBJ2-1; 7 bases fit TRBD2. This CDR3 has 15 residues. Losses at the gene ends were 0 bases for V and 5 bases for J; bases not matched to a gene: 5. Germline V gene data show CDR1 as SGDLS and CDR2 as YYNGEE. CDR3 region: CASSVGPGLNNEQFF. The CDR3 DNA sequence: TGTGCCAGCAGCGTAGGCCCGGGACTAAACAATGAGCAGTTCTTC.

The chain is built from TRBV3-1 (or the pseudogene TRBV3-2) and TRBJ1-6, with D possibly matching TRBD1 (5 bases). Germline CDR1 reads LGHDT; CDR2 reads YNNKEL (reference sequence). This CDR3 spans 18 amino acids. Trimming removed 3 bases at V and 0 bases at J, with 15 bases between. The CDR3: CASSQEGRQSSYNSPLHF. CDR3 DNA: TGTGCCAGCAGCCAGGAGGGGCGGCAGAGCTCCTATAATTCACCCCTCCACTTT.

The rearrangement links TRBV6-5 to TRBJ1-6; maybe TRBD1 (5 bases). CDR1 is MNHEY, CDR2 SVGAGI, per germline. This CDR3 spans 14 amino acids. V shed 6 bases and J shed 8 bases, with 14 bases lying between them. The CDR3 DNA sequence: TGTGCCAGCAGCCCCGGTAGGGACTATTCACCCCTCCACTTT. Translation gives CASSPGRDYSPLHF.

This chain links TRBV2 with TRBJ2-5; 9 bases map to TRBD2. CDR3 length equals 16 residues. Trimming cost V 8 bases and J 6 bases; bases outside gene matches: 16. Germline CDR1 is SNHLY and CDR2 is FYNNEI. CDR3 coding DNA: TGTGCCAGCGGTCAGATAGCGGGAGTCGCTGGGAAGACCCAGTACTTC. Its translation: CASGQIAGVAGKTQYF.

This clone was recorded only once. V and J are TRBV6-1 and TRBJ2-2; D is unclear. Trimming took 1 base from V and 6 from J, leaving 12 bases between them. The CDR3 sequence is 15 residues long. The V gene's germline CDR1 is MNHNS and CDR2 SASEGT. In DNA, the CDR3 is TGTGCCAGCAGTGAAGGGGTGCAGGTTGCCGGGGAGCTGTTTTTT. Residues: CASSEGVQVAGELFF.

This clone was detected once. J is TRBJ1-2 and V is TRBV3-1 (or the pseudogene TRBV3-2), with 8 bases fitting TRBD1. V dropped 0 bases and J dropped 2; count of bases not matched to a gene: 8. Germline CDR1 and CDR2: LGHDT and YNNKEL (reference sequence). The CDR3 contains 17 residues. The CDR3 coding sequence is TGTGCCAGCAGCCAAGAACGATTGACAGGGGACAACTATGGCTACACCTTC. It is translated as CASSQERLTGDNYGYTF.

V and J are TRBV28 and TRBJ1-2, with D tentatively TRBD1 (5 bases). Trimming took 5 bases from V and 8 from J, leaving 12 bases between them. Germline V gives CDR1 MDHEN, CDR2 SYDVKM. The CDR3 runs to 12 residues. The CDR3 spells CASSPRGVGYTF. The CDR3 DNA reads as TGTGCCAGCAGTCCCCGGGGGGTGGGCTACACCTTC.